Shown below are 10 T cell receptor beta chains from a single sample sequenced in a study of regulatory and conventional T cells in RAG deficiency. The sorted conventional CD4+ T cells were CD25-low and CD127-high, with genomic DNA sequenced. Produced via immunoSEQ multiplex PCR; TCRdb's table is partial and in-frame only. Here the sample spans approximately 21,000 clones, almost 96% being singletons. Another study also made use of these data, one on regulatory T cells. That report notes: The primer mix had 52 TRBV and 13 TRBJ primers.

Material: CD25- CD4+ T cells sorted from blood. The receptor source for this set is a human donor in good health.

The chain has TRBV7-8 and TRBJ2-7; tentatively, D is TRBD1 (5 bases). The V end was cut by 0 bases, the J end by 5 bases, with 8 bases between. Germline CDR1 SGHVS, CDR2 FQNEAQ. This CDR3 has 13 amino acids. The DNA for the CDR3 is TGTGCCAGCAGCTTAGCAGGGGTCAACGAGCAGTACTTC. This codes for CASSLAGVNEQYF.

This chain links TRBV7-2 with TRBJ1-2; 7 nucleotides align to TRBD1. CDR3 size: 16 residues. Germline assignment: CDR1 SGHTA and CDR2 FQGNSA. V shed 1 base and J 4 bases; nucleotides not matched to a gene: 9. This chain's CDR3 is CASSLGEAGGIYGYTF. The DNA for the CDR3 is TGTGCCAGCAGCTTAGGGGAGGCAGGGGGGATCTATGGCTACACCTTC. The variable domain in full, with the rest retrieved from reference TRBV7-2 and TRBJ1-2, is GAGVSQSPSNKVTEKGKDVELRCDPISGHTALYWYRQSLGQGLEFLIYFQGNSAPDKSGLPSDRFSAERTGGSVSTLTIQRTQQEDSAVYLCASSLGEAGGIYGYTFGSGTRLTVV.

The rearrangement joins TRBV18 to TRBJ1-5; possibly TRBD1 for D (6 bases). Looked up from germline, CDR1 is KGHSH and CDR2 is LQKENI. The V end lost 3 bases, the J end lost 4 bases, and 10 bases lay between the germline ends. There are 14 residues in the CDR3. The CDR3 is CASSPGTRNQPQHF. CDR3 DNA: TGTGCCAGCTCACCCGGGACACGAAATCAGCCCCAGCATTTT.

In nucleotides, the CDR3 is TGTGCCAGCAGTCCCACGGGACTAGGGAACACCGGGGAGCTGTTTTTT. The encoded protein is CASSPTGLGNTGELFF. The chain combines TRBV5-4 with TRBJ2-2; 8 positions agree with TRBD2. Germline assignment: CDR1 SGHNT and CDR2 YYREEE (reference sequence). The CDR3 has 16 residues. V was clipped by 5 bases and J by 1 base; unmatched bases: 7.

The V and J genes are TRBV7-2 and TRBJ2-2; 7 nucleotides match TRBD1. With 5 bases clipped from V and 0 bases from J, the junction kept 6 bases outside the gene matches. Per the germline V gene, CDR1 is SGHTA and CDR2 is FQGNSA. The CDR3 is 16 residues long. CDR3 nucleotides: TGTGCCAGCAGCAGTACCGGGACAGCGAACACCGGGGAGCTGTTTTTT. Amino acids: CASSSTGTANTGELFF.

V is TRBV5-1 and J is TRBJ2-7; unclear D gene. Germline assignment: CDR1 SGHRS and CDR2 YFSETQ. V lost 4 bases and J lost 3, with 8 bases in between. This CDR3 contains 12 residues. The CDR3 DNA reads TGCGCCAGCAGCAGACTGGGCTACGAGCAGTACTTC. Protein sequence: CASSRLGYEQYF. Full variable domain (rest looked up from reference TRBV5-1 and TRBJ2-7): KAGVTQTPRYLIKTRGQQVTLSCSPISGHRSVSWYQQTPGQGLQFLFEYFSETQRNKGNFPGRFSGRQFSNSRSEMNVSTLELGDSALYLCASSRLGYEQYFGPGTRLTVT.

The CDR3 loop is CASSRGMNTGELFF. The CDR3 DNA is TGTGCCAGCAGCAGGGGTATGAACACCGGGGAGCTGTTTTTT. The chain couples TRBV10-3 to TRBJ2-2, with D perhaps matching TRBD1 (6 bases). Germline V lookup: CDR1 ENHRY, CDR2 SYGVKD. The V and J ends lost 10 bases and 1 base respectively, with 13 bases between them. The CDR3 has 14 amino acids.

The chain has TRBV27 and TRBJ2-6, with 7 positions matching TRBD1. This CDR3 has 17 amino acids. The germline V gene encodes CDR1 MNHEY and CDR2 SMNVEV (reference sequence). V shed 4 bases and J 1 base; nucleotides not matched to a gene: 7. CDR3: CASSSHPGQSGANVLTF. The CDR3 DNA reads as TGTGCCAGCAGTTCCCACCCGGGACAGTCTGGGGCCAACGTCCTGACTTTC.

The chain combines TRBV10-3 with TRBJ1-6, with 8 bases that match TRBD1. Germline V gene data show CDR1 as ENHRY and CDR2 as SYGVKD. CDR3 size: 13 residues. V trimming: 8 bases; J trimming: 10 bases; junction bases outside the gene matches: 7. The CDR3 sequence is CAIPPTGASPLHF. The CDR3 bases are TGTGCCATCCCCCCGACAGGGGCCTCACCCCTCCACTTT.

The chain couples TRBV29-1 to TRBJ2-7; D ambiguous. This CDR3 is built from 8 residues. Trimming removed 8 bases from V and 4 bases from J, with 3 bases in between. The germline V gene has CDR1 SQVTM and CDR2 ANQGSEA. This CDR3 reads CSLYEQYF. In DNA form, the CDR3 reads TGCAGCCTATACGAGCAGTACTTC.